Described below is a single TCR beta chain sequence and its context. No antigen is known for it. With the read ending 3 residues before the CDR3 end, the germline J gene is used to fill in that end. The sample belongs to a study of T cells in women clearing cervical HPV infection. Turning to the study itself: Controls were women whose single incident HPV16 infection cleared within 12 months without precancer or cancer. With HLA typing for only a few women, HLA confounding remains possible. Study-level results: CIN3+ cases had significantly higher TCR richness than controls; evenness did not differ.

Germline V gene data show CDR1 as SGHRS and CDR2 as YFSETQ. CDR3 size: 14 residues. Sequencing was performed with immunoSEQ multiplex PCR; in TCRdb, only in-frame clones are kept and a portion is missing. The table lists approximately 31,000 clones. The origin of this receptor is a woman aged 18 to 75 with a cervical HPV16 infection that either progressed to CIN3+ or cleared (not recorded which). Sequencing was carried out using blood buffy coat. This sequence joins TRBV5-1 and TRBJ2-4; D call uncertain. The sequenced CDR3 bases are TGCGCCAGCAGCTTGGAGATAGCATCAGAGACT. This encodes CASSLEIASET. The complete CDR3 reads CASSLEIASETQYF. Variable domain in full (rest from reference TRBV5-1 and TRBJ2-4): KAGVTQTPRYLIKTRGQQVTLSCSPISGHRSVSWYQQTPGQGLQFLFEYFSETQRNKGNFPGRFSGRQFSNSRSEMNVSTLELGDSALYLCASSLEIASETQYFGAGTRLSVL.